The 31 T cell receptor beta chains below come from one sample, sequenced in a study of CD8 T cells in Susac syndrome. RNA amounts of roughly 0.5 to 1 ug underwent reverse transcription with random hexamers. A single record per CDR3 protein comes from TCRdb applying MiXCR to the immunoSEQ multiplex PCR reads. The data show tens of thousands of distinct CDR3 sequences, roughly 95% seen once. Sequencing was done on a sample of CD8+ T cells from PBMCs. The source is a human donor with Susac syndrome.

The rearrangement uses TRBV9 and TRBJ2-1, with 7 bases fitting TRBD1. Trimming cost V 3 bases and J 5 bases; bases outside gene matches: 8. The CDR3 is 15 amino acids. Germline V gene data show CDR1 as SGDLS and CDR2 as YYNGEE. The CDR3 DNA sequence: TGTGCCAGCAGCGCCCACGGACAGGCCAACAATGAGCAGTTCTTC. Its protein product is CASSAHGQANNEQFF. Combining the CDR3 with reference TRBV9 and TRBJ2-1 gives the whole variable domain DSGVTQTPKHLITATGQRVTLRCSPRSGDLSVYWYQQSLDQGLQFLIQYYNGEERAKGNILERFSAQQFPDLHSELNLSSLELGDSALYFCASSAHGQANNEQFFGPGTRLTVL.

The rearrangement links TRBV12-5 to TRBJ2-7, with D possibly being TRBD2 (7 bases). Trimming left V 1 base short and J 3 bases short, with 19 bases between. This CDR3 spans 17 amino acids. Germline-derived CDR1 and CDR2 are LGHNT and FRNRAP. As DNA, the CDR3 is TGTGCTAGTGGTTTGGACCTCGGGGGGCCCGCCTTCTACGAGCAGTACTTC. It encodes CASGLDLGGPAFYEQYF.

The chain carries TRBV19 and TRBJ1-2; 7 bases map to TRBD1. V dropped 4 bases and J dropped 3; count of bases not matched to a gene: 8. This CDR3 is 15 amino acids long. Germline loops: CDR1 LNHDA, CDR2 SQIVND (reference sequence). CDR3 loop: CASSTTGVDDYGYTF. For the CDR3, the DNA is TGTGCCAGTAGTACTACAGGGGTGGATGACTATGGCTACACCTTC.

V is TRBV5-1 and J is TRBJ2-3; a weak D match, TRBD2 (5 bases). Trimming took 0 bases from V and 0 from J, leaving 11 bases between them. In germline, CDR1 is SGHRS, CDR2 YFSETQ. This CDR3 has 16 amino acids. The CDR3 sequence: CASSLAEVRSTDTQYF. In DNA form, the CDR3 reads TGCGCCAGCAGCTTGGCGGAGGTCCGAAGCACAGATACGCAGTATTTT.

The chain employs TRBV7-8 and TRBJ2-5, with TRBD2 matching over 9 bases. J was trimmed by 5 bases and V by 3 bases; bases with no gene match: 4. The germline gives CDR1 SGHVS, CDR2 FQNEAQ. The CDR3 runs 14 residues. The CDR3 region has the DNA TGTGCCAGCAGCTTGGCTAGCGGGGCGGAGACCCAGTACTTC. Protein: CASSLASGAETQYF.

CDR3 coding DNA: TGTGCCAGCAGCCGTGGACAGGACGAGCAGTACTTC. Its translation is CASSRGQDEQYF. This rearrangement joins TRBV7-9 to TRBJ2-7; 7 bases agree with TRBD1. The V gene end was trimmed by 5 bases and the J gene end by 5 bases; junction bases not matched to a gene: 3. CDR1 SEHNR and CDR2 FQNEAQ come from the germline V gene (reference sequence). This CDR3 spans 12 amino acids.

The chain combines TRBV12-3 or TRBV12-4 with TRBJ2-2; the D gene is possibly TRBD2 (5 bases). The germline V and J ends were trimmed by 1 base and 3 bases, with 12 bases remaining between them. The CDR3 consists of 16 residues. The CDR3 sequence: CASSLGGLAYTGELFF. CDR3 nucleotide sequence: TGTGCCAGCAGTTTAGGCGGCCTAGCATACACCGGGGAGCTGTTTTTT.

In DNA form, the CDR3 reads TGTGCCTCCGGGACTTTCTCTGGGGCCAACGTCCTGACTTTC. It translates to CASGTFSGANVLTF. This chain links TRBV30 with TRBJ2-6; tentatively, D is TRBD2 (6 bases). CDR1 is GTSNPN, CDR2 SVGIG, per germline (reference sequence). V was shortened by 7 bases and J by 0 bases, with 10 bases between the two germline ends. CDR3 length: 14 residues. Using reference TRBV30 and TRBJ2-6 for the parts outside the CDR3, the full variable domain is SQTIHQWPATLVQPVGSPLSLECTVEGTSNPNLYWYRQAAGRGLQLLFYSVGIGQISSEVPQNLSASRPQDRQFILSSKKLLLSDSGFYLCASGTFSGANVLTFGAGSRLTVL.

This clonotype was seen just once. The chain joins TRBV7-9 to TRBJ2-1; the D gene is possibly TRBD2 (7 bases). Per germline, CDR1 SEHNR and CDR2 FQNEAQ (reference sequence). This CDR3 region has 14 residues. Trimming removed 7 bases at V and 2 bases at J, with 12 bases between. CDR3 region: CASTQGGAYNEQFF. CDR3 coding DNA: TGTGCCAGCACCCAAGGGGGGGCCTACAATGAGCAGTTCTTC. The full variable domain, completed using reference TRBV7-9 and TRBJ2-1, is DTGVSQNPRHKITKRGQNVTFRCDPISEHNRLYWYRQTLGQGPEFLTYFQNEAQLEKSRLLSDRFSAERPKGSFSTLEIQRTEQGDSAMYLCASTQGGAYNEQFFGPGTRLTVL.

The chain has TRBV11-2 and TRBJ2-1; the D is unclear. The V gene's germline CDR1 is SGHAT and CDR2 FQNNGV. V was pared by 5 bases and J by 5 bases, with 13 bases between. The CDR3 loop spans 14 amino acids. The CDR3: CASSPLARDNEQFF. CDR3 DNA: TGTGCCAGCAGCCCCTTGGCTCGAGACAATGAGCAGTTCTTC.

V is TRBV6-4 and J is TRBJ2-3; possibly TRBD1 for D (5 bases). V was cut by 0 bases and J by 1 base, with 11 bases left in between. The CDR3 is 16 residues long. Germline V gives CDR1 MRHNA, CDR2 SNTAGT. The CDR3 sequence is CASSDSQGSGTDTQYF. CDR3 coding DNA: TGTGCCAGCAGTGACTCGCAGGGTTCTGGCACAGATACGCAGTATTTT.

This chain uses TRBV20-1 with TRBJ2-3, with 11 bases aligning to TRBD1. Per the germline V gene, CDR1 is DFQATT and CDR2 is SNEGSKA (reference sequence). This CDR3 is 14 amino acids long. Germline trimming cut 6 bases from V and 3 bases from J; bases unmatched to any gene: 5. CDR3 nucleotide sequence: TGCAGTGCGGGGACAGGGGGGACTACAGATACGCAGTATTTT. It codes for CSAGTGGTTDTQYF.

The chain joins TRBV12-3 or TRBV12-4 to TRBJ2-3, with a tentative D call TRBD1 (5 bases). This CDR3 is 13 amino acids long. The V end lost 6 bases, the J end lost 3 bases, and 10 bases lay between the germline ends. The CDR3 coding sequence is TGTGCCAGCAGCACGGACACGACAGATACGCAGTATTTT. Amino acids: CASSTDTTDTQYF.

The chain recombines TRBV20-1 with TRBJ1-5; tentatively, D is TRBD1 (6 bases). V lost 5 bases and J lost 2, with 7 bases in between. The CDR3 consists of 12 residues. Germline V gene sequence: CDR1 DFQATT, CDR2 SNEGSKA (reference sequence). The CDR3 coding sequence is TGCAGTGCTCCAGGGGGCAATCAGCCCCAGCATTTT. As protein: CSAPGGNQPQHF.

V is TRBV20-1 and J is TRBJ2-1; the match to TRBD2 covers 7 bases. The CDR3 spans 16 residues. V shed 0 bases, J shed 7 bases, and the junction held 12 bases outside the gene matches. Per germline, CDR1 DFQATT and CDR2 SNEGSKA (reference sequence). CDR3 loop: CSARDGRAGIANEQFF. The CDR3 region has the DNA TGCAGTGCTAGAGATGGGAGAGCGGGGATTGCGAATGAGCAGTTCTTC.

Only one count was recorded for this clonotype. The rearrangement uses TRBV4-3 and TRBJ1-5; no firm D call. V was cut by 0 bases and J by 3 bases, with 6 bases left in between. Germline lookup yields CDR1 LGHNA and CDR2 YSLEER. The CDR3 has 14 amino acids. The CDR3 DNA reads TGCGCCAGCAGCCAAGAAGGGTTCAATCAGCCCCAGCATTTT. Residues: CASSQEGFNQPQHF.

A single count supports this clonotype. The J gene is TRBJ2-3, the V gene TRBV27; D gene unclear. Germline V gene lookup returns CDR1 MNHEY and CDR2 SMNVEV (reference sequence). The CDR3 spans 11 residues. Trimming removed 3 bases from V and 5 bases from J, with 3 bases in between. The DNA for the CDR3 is TGTGCCAGCAGTTTCAAAGATACGCAGTATTTT. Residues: CASSFKDTQYF.

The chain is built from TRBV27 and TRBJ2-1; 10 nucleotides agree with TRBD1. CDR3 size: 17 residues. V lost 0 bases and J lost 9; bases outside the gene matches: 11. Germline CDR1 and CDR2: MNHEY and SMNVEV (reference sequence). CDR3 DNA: TGTGCCAGCAGTTTATCTTACCGACAGGGGGCGCAGGTTGAGCAGTTCTTC. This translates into CASSLSYRQGAQVEQFF.

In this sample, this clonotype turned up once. In nucleotides, the CDR3 is TGTGCCTGGACTGGACGTGGGACAGGGGGCTATTTTGGCTACACCTTC. Residues: CAWTGRGTGGYFGYTF. The gene calls are TRBV30 and TRBJ1-2; TRBD1 matches 12 bases. Trimming removed 4 bases from V and 7 bases from J; junction bases left unmatched: 13. The CDR3 is made up of 16 amino acids. Germline CDR1 reads GTSNPN; CDR2 reads SVGIG (reference sequence).

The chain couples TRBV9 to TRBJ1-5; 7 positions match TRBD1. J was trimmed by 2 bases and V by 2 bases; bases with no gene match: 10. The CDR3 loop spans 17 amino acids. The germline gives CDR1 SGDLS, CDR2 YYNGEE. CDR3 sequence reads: CASSVGPGGEGNQPQHF. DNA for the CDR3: TGTGCCAGCAGCGTCGGGCCAGGGGGTGAAGGCAATCAGCCCCAGCATTTT.

CDR3 bases: TGTGCCAGCAGTTGGACATCCCAAGAGACCCAGTACTTC. Protein: CASSWTSQETQYF. The chain couples TRBV12-3 or TRBV12-4 to TRBJ2-5; the D gene is possibly TRBD1 (5 bases). V was pared by 4 bases and J by 1 base, with 7 bases between. The CDR3 has 13 residues.

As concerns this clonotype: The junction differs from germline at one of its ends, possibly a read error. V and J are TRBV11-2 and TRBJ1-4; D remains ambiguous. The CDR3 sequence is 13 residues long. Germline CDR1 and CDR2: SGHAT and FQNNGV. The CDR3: CASSLGGGRAEVF. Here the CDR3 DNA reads TGTGCCAGCAGCTTAGGGGGAGGCCGGGCGGAGGTTTTT.

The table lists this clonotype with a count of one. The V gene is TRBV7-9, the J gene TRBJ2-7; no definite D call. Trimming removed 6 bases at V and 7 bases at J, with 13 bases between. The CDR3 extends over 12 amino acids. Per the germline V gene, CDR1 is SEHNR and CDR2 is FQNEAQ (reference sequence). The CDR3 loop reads CASRYRLEEQYF. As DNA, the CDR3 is TGTGCCAGCAGGTATAGACTGGAAGAGCAGTACTTC.

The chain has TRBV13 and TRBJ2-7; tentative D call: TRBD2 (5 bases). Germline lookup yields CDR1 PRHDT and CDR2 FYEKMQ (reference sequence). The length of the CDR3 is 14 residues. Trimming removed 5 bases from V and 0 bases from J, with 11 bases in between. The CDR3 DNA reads TGTGCCAGCAGCCTTTGGACTCCCTCCTACGAGCAGTACTTC. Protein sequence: CASSLWTPSYEQYF.

The CDR3 nucleotides read TGTGCCATCAGTGAAGGGCTTGGGTCACCCCTCCACTTT. This gives the protein CAISEGLGSPLHF. The chain carries TRBV10-3 and TRBJ1-6; D gene unclear. Trimming left V 3 bases short and J 10 bases short, with 10 bases between. The CDR3 has 13 residues. The germline V gene has CDR1 ENHRY and CDR2 SYGVKD.

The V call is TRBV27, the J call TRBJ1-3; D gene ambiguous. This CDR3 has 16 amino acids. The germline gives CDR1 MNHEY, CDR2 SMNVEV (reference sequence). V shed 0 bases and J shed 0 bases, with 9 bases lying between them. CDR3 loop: CASSLSVRSSGNTIYF. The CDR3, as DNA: TGTGCCAGCAGTTTATCGGTCAGGAGCTCTGGAAACACCATATATTTT.

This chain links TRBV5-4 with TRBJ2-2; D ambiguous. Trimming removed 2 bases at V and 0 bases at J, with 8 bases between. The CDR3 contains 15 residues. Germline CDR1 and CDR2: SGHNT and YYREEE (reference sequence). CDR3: CASSFRGPNTGELFF. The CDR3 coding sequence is TGTGCCAGCAGCTTTAGAGGCCCGAACACCGGGGAGCTGTTTTTT.

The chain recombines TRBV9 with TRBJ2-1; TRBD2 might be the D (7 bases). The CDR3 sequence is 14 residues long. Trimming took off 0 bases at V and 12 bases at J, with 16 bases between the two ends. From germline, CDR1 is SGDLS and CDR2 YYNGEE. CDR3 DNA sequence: TGTGCCAGCAGCGTAGGAGGGGGGGGCGAGGGGCAGTTCTTC. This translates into CASSVGGGGEGQFF. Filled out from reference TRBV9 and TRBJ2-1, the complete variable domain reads DSGVTQTPKHLITATGQRVTLRCSPRSGDLSVYWYQQSLDQGLQFLIQYYNGEERAKGNILERFSAQQFPDLHSELNLSSLELGDSALYFCASSVGGGGEGQFFGPGTRLTVL.

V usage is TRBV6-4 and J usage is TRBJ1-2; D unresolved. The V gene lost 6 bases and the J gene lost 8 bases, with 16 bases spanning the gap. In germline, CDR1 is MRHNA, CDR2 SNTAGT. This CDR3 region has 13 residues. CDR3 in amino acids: CASSETSYGGYTF. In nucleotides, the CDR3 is TGTGCCAGCAGCGAAACATCCTACGGGGGCTACACCTTC.

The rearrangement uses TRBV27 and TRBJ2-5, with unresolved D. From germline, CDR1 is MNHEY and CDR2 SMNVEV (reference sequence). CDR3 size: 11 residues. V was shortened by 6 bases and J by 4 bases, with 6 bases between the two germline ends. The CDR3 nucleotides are TGTGCCAGCAGGTCGGGAGAGACCCAGTACTTC. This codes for CASRSGETQYF.

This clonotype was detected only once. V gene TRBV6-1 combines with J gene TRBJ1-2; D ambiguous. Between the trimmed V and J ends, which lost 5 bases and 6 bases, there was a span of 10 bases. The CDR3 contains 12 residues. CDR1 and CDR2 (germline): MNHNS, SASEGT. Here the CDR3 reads CASSYWGNGYTF. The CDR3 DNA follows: TGTGCCAGCAGTTATTGGGGAAATGGCTACACCTTC.